This T cell receptor (beta chain) was sequenced during a study of naive and memory T cell subsets. An equimolar mix of two oligonucleotides served as the beta constant-region primer for TRBC1 and TRBC2. A 12-nucleotide UMI and the SP2 primer were added to the cDNA 3' end by oligonucleotide ligation. TCRdb processed the UMI-ligation and nested PCR reads anew with MiXCR; each CDR3 protein has one entry. The sample yields around 160,000 distinct CDR3 sequences, approximately 15% seen once. V was trimmed by 3 bases and J by 0 bases, leaving 9 bases between them. The germline CDR1 and CDR2 sequences are MNHEY and SMNVEV (reference sequence). The length of the CDR3 is 14 residues. Alpha and beta libraries were amplified separately from the second PCR onward. Overnight CMV lysate stimulation of fresh PBMCs defined donor CMV status by CD4+ IFNgamma. Broader study findings: No ground truth validated the naive and memory repertoire findings.

A note on this clonotype: Its specificity is not known.

The clonotype was recovered from a human donor in good health. Specimen: naive CD4+ T cells from blood. The rearrangement joins TRBV27 to TRBJ2-7; D ambiguous. The CDR3 protein is CASSFPGSSYEQYF. CDR3 DNA: TGTGCCAGCAGTTTCCCCGGCAGCTCCTACGAGCAGTACTTC.